The 8 T cell receptor beta chains listed next were all sequenced from one sample in a study of T cell responses to AZD1222 COVID-19 vaccine. This table comes from immunoSEQ multiplex PCR, and its TCRdb copy is limited to in-frame clones, with some not included. This table has about 93,000 clones, 65% to 90% appearing once. The material was peripheral blood, obtained on day 0 of AZD1222 vaccination. These receptors all stem from an adult in good health.

The chain carries TRBV19 and TRBJ2-4; 8 nucleotides match TRBD2. This CDR3 region has 16 residues. Germline loops: CDR1 LNHDA, CDR2 SQIVND (reference sequence). With 6 bases clipped from V and 9 bases from J, the junction kept 16 bases outside the gene matches. CDR3 sequence (DNA): TGTGCCAGTAGGAAAGGGTTAGCGGGACCGGAGGCCATTCAGTACTTC. It yields the protein CASRKGLAGPEAIQYF. Drawing the rest from reference TRBV19 and TRBJ2-4, the complete variable domain is DGGITQSPKYLFRKEGQNVTLSCEQNLNHDAMYWYRQDPGQGLRLIYYSQIVNDFQKGDIAEGYSVSREKKESFPLTVTSAQKNPTAFYLCASRKGLAGPEAIQYFGAGTRLSVL.

This chain links TRBV5-4 with TRBJ2-1; no reliable D call. Trimming stripped 0 bases from V and 0 bases from J, with 7 bases between. This CDR3 has 15 residues. Germline V gene data show CDR1 as SGHNT and CDR2 as YYREEE (reference sequence). The CDR3 sequence: CASSLDVSSYNEQFF. CDR3 bases: TGTGCCAGCAGCTTGGACGTAAGCTCCTACAATGAGCAGTTCTTC. Variable domain in full (rest from reference TRBV5-4 and TRBJ2-1): ETGVTQSPTHLIKTRGQQVTLRCSSQSGHNTVSWYQQALGQGPQFIFQYYREEENGRGNFPPRFSGLQFPNYSSELNVNALELDDSALYLCASSLDVSSYNEQFFGPGTRLTVL.

This chain joins TRBV5-4 and TRBJ2-5, with 8 nucleotides matching TRBD2. The CDR3 contains 15 residues. The V and J ends lost 0 bases and 5 bases, in that order; junction bases with no gene match: 6. Germline CDR1 is SGHNT and CDR2 is YYREEE (reference sequence). The CDR3: CASSLVGGAHETQYF. Here the CDR3 DNA reads TGTGCCAGCAGCTTGGTCGGGGGGGCCCACGAGACCCAGTACTTC.

This clone was seen just once. The V and J genes are TRBV12-5 and TRBJ2-3; 8 nucleotides match TRBD2. The CDR3 is made up of 17 amino acids. Germline CDR1 is LGHNT and CDR2 is FRNRAP. J gave up 6 bases and V 1 base, and 12 bases lay outside the gene matches. The CDR3 DNA is TGTGCTAGTGGTTTGGGATTGACTAGCGCGAGTTTTGATACGCAGTATTTT. Encoded protein: CASGLGLTSASFDTQYF.

V is TRBV5-1 and J is TRBJ1-1; D possibly corresponds to TRBD1 (6 bases). The CDR3 has 16 amino acids. CDR1 and CDR2 from the germline V gene are SGHRS and YFSETQ. Trimming cost V 3 bases and J 0 bases, with 15 bases left between them. CDR3: CASSSSGGAMNTEAFF. The DNA for the CDR3 is TGCGCCAGCAGCTCCTCGGGGGGCGCTATGAACACTGAAGCTTTCTTT.

This chain uses TRBV19 with TRBJ2-7; 7 nucleotides agree with TRBD1. This CDR3 region has 14 residues. The junction had 7 bases not matched to a gene; V was cut back by 5 bases and J by 3 bases. Germline V gene sequence: CDR1 LNHDA, CDR2 SQIVND (reference sequence). The CDR3 region is CASSWMRDSYEQYF. CDR3 DNA sequence: TGTGCCAGTAGTTGGATGAGGGACAGCTACGAGCAGTACTTC. Combining the CDR3 with reference TRBV19 and TRBJ2-7 gives the whole variable domain DGGITQSPKYLFRKEGQNVTLSCEQNLNHDAMYWYRQDPGQGLRLIYYSQIVNDFQKGDIAEGYSVSREKKESFPLTVTSAQKNPTAFYLCASSWMRDSYEQYFGPGTRLTVT.

This chain uses TRBV4-1 with TRBJ1-1; 10 bases agree with TRBD1. Germline assignment: CDR1 MGHRA and CDR2 YSYEKL. V dropped 4 bases and J dropped 0; count of bases not matched to a gene: 5. The CDR3 has 16 residues. The chain's CDR3 is CASSRGQGEVNTEAFF. The DNA of the CDR3 is TGCGCCAGCAGCCGAGGACAGGGGGAGGTGAACACTGAAGCTTTCTTT.

The chain links TRBV14 to TRBJ1-2; a weak D match, TRBD1 (6 bases). Germline V gives CDR1 SGHDN, CDR2 FVKESK. Trimming pared 4 bases from V and 3 bases from J, leaving 9 bases between. The CDR3 is 13 residues long. The CDR3 spells CASSRDTYYGYTF. CDR3 coding DNA: TGTGCCAGCAGCCGGGACACCTACTATGGCTACACCTTC.